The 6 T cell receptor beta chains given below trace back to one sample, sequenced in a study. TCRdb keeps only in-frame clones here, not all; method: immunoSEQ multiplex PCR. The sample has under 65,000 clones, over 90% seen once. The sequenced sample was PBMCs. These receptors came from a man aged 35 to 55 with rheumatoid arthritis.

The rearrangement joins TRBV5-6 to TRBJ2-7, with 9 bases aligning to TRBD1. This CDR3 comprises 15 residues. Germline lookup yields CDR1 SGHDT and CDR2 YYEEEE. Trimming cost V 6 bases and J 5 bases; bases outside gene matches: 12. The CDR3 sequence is CASNPGQGHFHEQYF. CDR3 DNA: TGTGCCAGCAATCCGGGACAGGGTCATTTCCACGAGCAGTACTTC.

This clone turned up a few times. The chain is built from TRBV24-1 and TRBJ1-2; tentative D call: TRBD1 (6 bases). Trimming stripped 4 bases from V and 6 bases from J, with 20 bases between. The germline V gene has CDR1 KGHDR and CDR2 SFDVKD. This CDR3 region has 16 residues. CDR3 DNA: TGTGCCACCAGTGAGGGGCCAACAGGGCTATTTAATGGCTACACCTTC. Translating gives CATSEGPTGLFNGYTF.

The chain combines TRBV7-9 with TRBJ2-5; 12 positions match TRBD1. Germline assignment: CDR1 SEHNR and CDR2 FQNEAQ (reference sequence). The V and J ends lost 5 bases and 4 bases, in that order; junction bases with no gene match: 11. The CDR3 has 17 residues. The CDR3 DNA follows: TGTGCCAGCAGCCCCGGGACAGGGGGCGTCCCATTAGAGACCCAGTACTTC. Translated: CASSPGTGGVPLETQYF.

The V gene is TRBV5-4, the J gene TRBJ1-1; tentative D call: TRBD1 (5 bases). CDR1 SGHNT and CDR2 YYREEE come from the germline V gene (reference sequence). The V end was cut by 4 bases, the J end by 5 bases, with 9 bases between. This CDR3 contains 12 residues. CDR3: CASSRDSTEAFF. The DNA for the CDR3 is TGTGCCAGCAGCAGGGACTCTACTGAAGCTTTCTTT.

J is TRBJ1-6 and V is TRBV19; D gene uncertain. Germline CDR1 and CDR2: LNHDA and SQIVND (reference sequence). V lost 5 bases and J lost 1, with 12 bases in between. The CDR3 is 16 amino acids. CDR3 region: CASSAGAGSYNSPLHF. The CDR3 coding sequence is TGTGCCAGTAGTGCTGGAGCCGGATCCTATAATTCACCCCTCCACTTT.

CDR3 in DNA: TGTGCCAGCAGGCCTACAGGGGGCTTACGGCAGCCCCAGCATTTT. Its translation is CASRPTGGLRQPQHF. The V and J genes are TRBV6-5 and TRBJ1-5, with 9 bases lining up with TRBD1. The CDR3 covers 15 residues. V lost 6 bases, J lost 7 bases, and 10 bases stayed unmatched. Germline-derived CDR1 and CDR2 are MNHEY and SVGAGI.